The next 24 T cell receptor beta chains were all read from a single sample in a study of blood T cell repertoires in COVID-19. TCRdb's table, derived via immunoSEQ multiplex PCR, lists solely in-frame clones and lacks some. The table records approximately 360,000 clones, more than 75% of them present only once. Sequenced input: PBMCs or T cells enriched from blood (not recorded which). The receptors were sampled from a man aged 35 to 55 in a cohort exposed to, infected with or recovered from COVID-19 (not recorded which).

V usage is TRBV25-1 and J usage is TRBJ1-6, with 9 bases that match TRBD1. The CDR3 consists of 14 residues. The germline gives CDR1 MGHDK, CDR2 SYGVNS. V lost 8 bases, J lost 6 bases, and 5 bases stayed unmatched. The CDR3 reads CASQSGQGNSPLHF. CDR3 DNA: TGTGCCAGCCAGTCGGGACAGGGTAATTCACCCCTCCACTTT.

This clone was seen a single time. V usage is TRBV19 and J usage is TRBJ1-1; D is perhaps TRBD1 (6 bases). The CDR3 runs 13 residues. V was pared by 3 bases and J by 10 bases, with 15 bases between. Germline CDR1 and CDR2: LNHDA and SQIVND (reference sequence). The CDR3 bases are TGTGCCAGTAGTATTGGCACAGGGAGTCGAGCTTTCTTT. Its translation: CASSIGTGSRAFF. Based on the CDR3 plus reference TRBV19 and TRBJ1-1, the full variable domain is DGGITQSPKYLFRKEGQNVTLSCEQNLNHDAMYWYRQDPGQGLRLIYYSQIVNDFQKGDIAEGYSVSREKKESFPLTVTSAQKNPTAFYLCASSIGTGSRAFFGQGTRLTVV.

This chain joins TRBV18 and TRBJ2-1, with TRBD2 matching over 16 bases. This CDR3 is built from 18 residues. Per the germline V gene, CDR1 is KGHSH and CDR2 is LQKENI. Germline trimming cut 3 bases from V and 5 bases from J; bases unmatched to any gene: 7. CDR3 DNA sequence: TGTGCCAGCTCACCTCCCGGGACTAGCGGGAGGGCTAACAATGAGCAGTTCTTC. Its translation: CASSPPGTSGRANNEQFF.

The CDR3 reads CASSLGQGPLANVLTF. The CDR3 bases are TGTGCCAGCAGCCTCGGACAGGGACCACTGGCCAACGTCCTGACTTTC. The chain uses TRBV11-3 and TRBJ2-6, with TRBD1 identical over 8 bases. J gave up 6 bases and V 5 bases, and 9 bases lay outside the gene matches. CDR1 is SGHNT and CDR2 is YENEEA in the germline V gene. The CDR3 consists of 16 residues. The full variable domain, its missing parts supplied by reference TRBV11-3 and TRBJ2-6, is EAGVVQSPRYKIIEKKQPVAFWCNPISGHNTLYWYLQNLGQGPELLIRYENEEAVDDSQLPKDRFSAERLKGVDSTLKIQPAELGDSAVYLCASSLGQGPLANVLTFGAGSRLTVL.

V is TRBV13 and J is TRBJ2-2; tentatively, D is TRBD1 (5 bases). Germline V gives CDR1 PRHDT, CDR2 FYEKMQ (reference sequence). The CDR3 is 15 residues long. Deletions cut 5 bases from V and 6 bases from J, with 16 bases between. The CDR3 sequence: CASSRTPERAGELFF. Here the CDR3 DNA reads TGTGCCAGCAGCCGGACACCCGAACGGGCCGGGGAGCTGTTTTTT.

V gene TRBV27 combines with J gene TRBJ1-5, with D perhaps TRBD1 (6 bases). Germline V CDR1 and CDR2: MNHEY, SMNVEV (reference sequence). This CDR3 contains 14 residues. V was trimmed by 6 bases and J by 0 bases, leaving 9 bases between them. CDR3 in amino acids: CASRGAYSNQPQHF. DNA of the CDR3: TGTGCCAGCAGGGGGGCTTATAGCAATCAGCCCCAGCATTTT.

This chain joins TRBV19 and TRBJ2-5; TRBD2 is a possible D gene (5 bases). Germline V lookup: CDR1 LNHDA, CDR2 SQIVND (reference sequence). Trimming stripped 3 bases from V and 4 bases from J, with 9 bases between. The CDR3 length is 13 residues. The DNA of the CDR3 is TGTGCCAGTAGTATGAGGGTCAGAGAGACCCAGTACTTC. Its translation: CASSMRVRETQYF.

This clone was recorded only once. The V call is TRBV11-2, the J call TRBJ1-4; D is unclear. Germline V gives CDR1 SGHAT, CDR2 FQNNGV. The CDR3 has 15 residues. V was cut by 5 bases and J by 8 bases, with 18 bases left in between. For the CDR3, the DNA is TGTGCCAGCAGCCCGGTGGCGGGATCGGGAGAAAAACTGTTTTTT. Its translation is CASSPVAGSGEKLFF.

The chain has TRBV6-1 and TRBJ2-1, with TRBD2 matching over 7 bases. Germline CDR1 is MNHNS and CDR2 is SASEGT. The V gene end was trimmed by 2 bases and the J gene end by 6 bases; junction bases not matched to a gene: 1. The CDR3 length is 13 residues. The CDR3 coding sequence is TGTGCCAGCAGTGAATCGGGAGGCAATGAGCAGTTCTTC. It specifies CASSESGGNEQFF.

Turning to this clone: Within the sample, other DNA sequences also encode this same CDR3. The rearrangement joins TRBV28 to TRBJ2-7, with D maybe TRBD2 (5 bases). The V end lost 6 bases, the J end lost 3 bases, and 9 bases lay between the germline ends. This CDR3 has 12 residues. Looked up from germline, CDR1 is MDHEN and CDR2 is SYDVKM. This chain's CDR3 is CASSYRDYEQYF. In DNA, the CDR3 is TGTGCCAGCAGCTATCGGGACTACGAGCAGTACTTC.

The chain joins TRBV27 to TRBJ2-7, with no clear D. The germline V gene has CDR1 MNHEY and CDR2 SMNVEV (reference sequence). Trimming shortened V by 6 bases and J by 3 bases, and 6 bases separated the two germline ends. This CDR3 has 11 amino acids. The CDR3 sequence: CASSSRYEQYF. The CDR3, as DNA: TGTGCCAGCAGCTCCCGCTACGAGCAGTACTTC.

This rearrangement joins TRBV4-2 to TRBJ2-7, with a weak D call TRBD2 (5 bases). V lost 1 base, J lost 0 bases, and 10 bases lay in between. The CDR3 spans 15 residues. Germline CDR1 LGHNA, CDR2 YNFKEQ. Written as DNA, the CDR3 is TGTGCCAGCAGCCAAGCGGGATCCAGCTCCTACGAGCAGTACTTC. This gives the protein CASSQAGSSSYEQYF.

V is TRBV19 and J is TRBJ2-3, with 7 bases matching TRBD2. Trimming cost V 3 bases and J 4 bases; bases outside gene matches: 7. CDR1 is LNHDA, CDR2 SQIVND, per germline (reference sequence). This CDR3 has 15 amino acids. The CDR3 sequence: CASSIPAGVADTQYF. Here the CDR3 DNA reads TGTGCCAGTAGTATCCCTGCGGGAGTCGCAGATACGCAGTATTTT.

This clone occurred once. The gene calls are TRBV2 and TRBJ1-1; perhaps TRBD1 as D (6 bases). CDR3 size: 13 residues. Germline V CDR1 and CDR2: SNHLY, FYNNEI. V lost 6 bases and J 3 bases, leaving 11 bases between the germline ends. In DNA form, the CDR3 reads TGTGCCAGCAGGCTCAACAGGGACACTGAAGCTTTCTTT. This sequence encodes CASRLNRDTEAFF.

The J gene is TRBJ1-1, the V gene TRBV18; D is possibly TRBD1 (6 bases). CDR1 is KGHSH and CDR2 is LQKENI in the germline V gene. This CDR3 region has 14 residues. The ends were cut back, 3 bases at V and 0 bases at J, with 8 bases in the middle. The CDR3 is CASSPQGMNTEAFF. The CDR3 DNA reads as TGTGCCAGCTCACCCCAGGGGATGAACACTGAAGCTTTCTTT.

CDR3 DNA: TGTGCCAGCAGTTTGACAGTCTCTAACTATGGCTACACCTTC. It codes for CASSLTVSNYGYTF. V and J are TRBV27 and TRBJ1-2; D might be TRBD1 (5 bases). V was trimmed by 3 bases and J by 0 bases, leaving 8 bases between them. CDR1 MNHEY and CDR2 SMNVEV come from the germline V gene (reference sequence). The CDR3 sequence is 14 residues long.

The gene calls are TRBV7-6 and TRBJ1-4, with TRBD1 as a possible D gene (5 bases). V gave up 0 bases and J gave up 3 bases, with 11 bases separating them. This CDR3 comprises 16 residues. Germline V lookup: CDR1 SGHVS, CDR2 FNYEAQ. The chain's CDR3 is CASSLAQGGSNEKLFF. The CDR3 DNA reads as TGTGCCAGCAGCTTAGCGCAGGGAGGGTCTAATGAAAAACTGTTTTTT.

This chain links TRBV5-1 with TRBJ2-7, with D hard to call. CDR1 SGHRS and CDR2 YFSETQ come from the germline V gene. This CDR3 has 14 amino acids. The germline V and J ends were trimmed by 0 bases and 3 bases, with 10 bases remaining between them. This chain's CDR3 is CASSLAPSLYEQYF. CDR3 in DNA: TGCGCCAGCAGCTTGGCCCCTAGTCTCTACGAGCAGTACTTC.

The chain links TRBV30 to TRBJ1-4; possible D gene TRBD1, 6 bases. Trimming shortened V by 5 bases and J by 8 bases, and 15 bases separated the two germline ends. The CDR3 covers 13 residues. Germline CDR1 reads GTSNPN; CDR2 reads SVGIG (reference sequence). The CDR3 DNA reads TGTGCCTGGTCTCAGGGGCCGGACGAAAAACTGTTTTTT. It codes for CAWSQGPDEKLFF.

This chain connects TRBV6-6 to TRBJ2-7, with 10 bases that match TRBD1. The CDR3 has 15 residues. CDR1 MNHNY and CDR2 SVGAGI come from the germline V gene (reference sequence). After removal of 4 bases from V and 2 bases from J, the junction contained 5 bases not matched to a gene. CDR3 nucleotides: TGTGCCAGCAGTTTAGGACAGGGGGGAACCTACGAGCAGTACTTC. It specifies CASSLGQGGTYEQYF.

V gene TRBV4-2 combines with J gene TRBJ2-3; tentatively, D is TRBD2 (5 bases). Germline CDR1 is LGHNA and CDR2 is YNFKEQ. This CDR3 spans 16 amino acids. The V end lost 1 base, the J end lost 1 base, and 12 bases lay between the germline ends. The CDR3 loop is CASSQAVALGTDTQYF. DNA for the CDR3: TGTGCCAGCAGCCAAGCCGTAGCGTTAGGCACAGATACGCAGTATTTT.

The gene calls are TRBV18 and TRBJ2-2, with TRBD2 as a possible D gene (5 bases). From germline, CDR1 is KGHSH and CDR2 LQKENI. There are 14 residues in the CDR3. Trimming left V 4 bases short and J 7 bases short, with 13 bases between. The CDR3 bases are TGTGCCAGCTCACAAACTACTCGGGACGGGGAGCTGTTTTTT. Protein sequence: CASSQTTRDGELFF.

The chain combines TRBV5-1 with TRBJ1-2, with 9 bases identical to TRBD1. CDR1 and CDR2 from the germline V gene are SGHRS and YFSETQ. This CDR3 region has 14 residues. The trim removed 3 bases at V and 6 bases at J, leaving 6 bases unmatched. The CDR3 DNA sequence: TGCGCCAGCAGCTCTGGACAGGGGCGAAATGGCTACACCTTC. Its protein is CASSSGQGRNGYTF.

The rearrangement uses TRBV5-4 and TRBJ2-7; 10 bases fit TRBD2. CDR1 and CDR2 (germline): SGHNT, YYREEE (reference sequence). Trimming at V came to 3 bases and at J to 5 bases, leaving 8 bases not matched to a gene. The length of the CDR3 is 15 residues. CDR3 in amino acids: CASSSQREGGNEQYF. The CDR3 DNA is TGTGCCAGCAGCTCCCAGCGGGAGGGCGGGAACGAGCAGTACTTC.